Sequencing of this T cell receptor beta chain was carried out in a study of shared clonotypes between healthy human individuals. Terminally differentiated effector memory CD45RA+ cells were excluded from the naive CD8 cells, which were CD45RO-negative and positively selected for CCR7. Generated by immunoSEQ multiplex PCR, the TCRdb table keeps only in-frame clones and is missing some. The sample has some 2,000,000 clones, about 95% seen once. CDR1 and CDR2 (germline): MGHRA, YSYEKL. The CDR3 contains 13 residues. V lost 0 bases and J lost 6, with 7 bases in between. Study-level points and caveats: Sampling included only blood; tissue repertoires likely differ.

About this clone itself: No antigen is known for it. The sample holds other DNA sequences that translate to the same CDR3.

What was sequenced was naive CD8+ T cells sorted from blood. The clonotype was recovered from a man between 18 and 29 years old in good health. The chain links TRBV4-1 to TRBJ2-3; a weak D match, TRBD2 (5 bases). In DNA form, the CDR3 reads TGCGCCAGCAGCCAAGATAGAGGGGATACGCAGTATTTT. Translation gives CASSQDRGDTQYF.